Listed here are 28 T cell receptor beta chains from one sample, sequenced in a study of cytomegalovirus exposure and HLA in healthy donors. PCR primers comprised 60 Vbeta and 13 Jbeta primers. Libraries were prepared by immunoSEQ multiplex PCR; TCRdb keeps only in-frame clonotypes and omits some of them. The sample consists of about 140,000 clones, around 75% of them appearing once. The specimen sequenced was PBMCs. All receptors come from a young woman in good health and CMV-seronegative.

The chain recombines TRBV14 with TRBJ1-2, with TRBD1 matching 8 bases. Germline V gene sequence: CDR1 SGHDN, CDR2 FVKESK. This CDR3 has 19 residues. V was pared by 8 bases and J by 5 bases, with 25 bases of the junction left unmatched. The CDR3 here is CASLGAKGTGAFLQYGYTF. CDR3 nucleotide sequence: TGTGCCAGCCTCGGAGCCAAAGGGACAGGCGCCTTCCTACAATATGGCTACACCTTC.

The V gene is TRBV30, the J gene TRBJ2-7, with 8 bases that match TRBD2. V lost 0 bases and J lost 1; bases outside the gene matches: 5. The CDR3 is made up of 15 amino acids. Germline values: CDR1 GTSNPN, CDR2 SVGIG (reference sequence). The chain's CDR3 is CAWSVREGLSYEQYF. The CDR3 region has the DNA TGTGCCTGGAGTGTACGGGAGGGACTTTCCTACGAGCAGTACTTC. Drawing the rest from reference TRBV30 and TRBJ2-7, the complete variable domain is SQTIHQWPATLVQPVGSPLSLECTVEGTSNPNLYWYRQAAGRGLQLLFYSVGIGQISSEVPQNLSASRPQDRQFILSSKKLLLSDSGFYLCAWSVREGLSYEQYFGPGTRLTVT.

The V gene is TRBV5-1, the J gene TRBJ2-3, with 8 bases lining up with TRBD2. From germline, CDR1 is SGHRS and CDR2 YFSETQ. The junction had 10 bases not matched to a gene; V was cut back by 4 bases and J by 0 bases. This CDR3 comprises 17 residues. CDR3 sequence: CASSRGASGSSTDTQYF. CDR3 in DNA: TGCGCCAGCAGCCGGGGGGCTAGCGGGTCTAGCACAGATACGCAGTATTTT.

The rearrangement uses TRBV11-2 and TRBJ1-1; D is perhaps TRBD1 (6 bases). The V gene's germline CDR1 is SGHAT and CDR2 FQNNGV. The CDR3 is 15 residues long. Trimming removed 6 bases at V and 6 bases at J, with 20 bases between. CDR3 sequence (DNA): TGTGCCAGCAGTCGTAACAGGGCGAGGATCGCTGAAGCTTTCTTT. Protein product: CASSRNRARIAEAFF.

This clone has only a few counts. V is TRBV7-9 and J is TRBJ2-2; possibly TRBD2 for D (5 bases). V shed 9 bases and J shed 0 bases, with 11 bases lying between them. The germline gives CDR1 SEHNR, CDR2 FQNEAQ (reference sequence). The CDR3 extends over 14 amino acids. This CDR3 is CASRTDANTGELFF. The CDR3 DNA reads TGTGCCAGTCGGACTGATGCGAACACCGGGGAGCTGTTTTTT.

The chain has TRBV5-4 and TRBJ2-2, with 7 positions matching TRBD2. J lost 4 bases, V lost 4 bases, and 10 bases had no gene match. The CDR3 covers 16 residues. Germline V gene data show CDR1 as SGHNT and CDR2 as YYREEE (reference sequence). The DNA for the CDR3 is TGTGCCAGCAGCCGTCAGCGGGGACTATTCACCGGGGAGCTGTTTTTT. Encoded protein: CASSRQRGLFTGELFF.

The V gene is TRBV6-1, the J gene TRBJ1-2; 7 positions agree with TRBD1. The CDR3 is 11 residues long. Germline V gene data show CDR1 as MNHNS and CDR2 as SASEGT. Trimming took 5 bases from V and 12 from J; bases not matched to a gene: 6. As DNA, the CDR3 is TGTGCCAGCAGTTCCCGACAGGGAAACACCTTC. Translation: CASSSRQGNTF.

Points on this clone: Sequence at one end of the junction differs from germline and may be a read error. The rearrangement links TRBV19 to TRBJ2-2; 7 bases agree with TRBD2. CDR1 LNHDA and CDR2 SQIVND come from the germline V gene (reference sequence). CDR3 length: 15 amino acids. The CDR3 here is CASSIKTGLVGELFF. For the CDR3, the DNA is TGTGCCAGCAGTATCAAGACCGGACTAGTCGGGGAGCTGTTTTTT.

The chain combines TRBV19 with TRBJ1-1, with 7 positions matching TRBD1. J was trimmed by 1 base and V by 2 bases; bases with no gene match: 7. The CDR3 length is 16 residues. From germline, CDR1 is LNHDA and CDR2 SQIVND (reference sequence). CDR3 DNA: TGTGCCAGTAGTATAAAGGGGACAGCTGAGAACACTGAAGCTTTCTTT. Encoded protein: CASSIKGTAENTEAFF.

V is TRBV30 and J is TRBJ2-3; D may be TRBD2 (6 bases). The CDR3 is 14 residues long. Trimming shortened V by 3 bases and J by 1 base, and 11 bases separated the two germline ends. The germline gives CDR1 GTSNPN, CDR2 SVGIG (reference sequence). In DNA form, the CDR3 reads TGTGCCTGGAGGCAGCGGGTACGCACAGATACGCAGTATTTT. It specifies CAWRQRVRTDTQYF.

CDR3 sequence reads: CAWSVQGANYGYTF. As DNA, the CDR3 is TGTGCCTGGAGTGTCCAGGGGGCCAACTATGGCTACACCTTC. The V gene is TRBV30, the J gene TRBJ1-2, with TRBD1 matching over 8 bases. The germline gives CDR1 GTSNPN, CDR2 SVGIG (reference sequence). J was trimmed by 2 bases and V by 0 bases; bases with no gene match: 2. The CDR3 totals 14 residues.

The rearrangement joins TRBV21-1 to TRBJ1-3. TRBV21-1 is a documented pseudogene. This CDR3 is built from 15 residues. CDR3 sequence: CAILYKESFGNTIYF. In DNA, the CDR3 is TGTGCCATCTTATACAAGGAGTCTTTCGGAAACACCATATATTTT.

The chain has TRBV7-9 and TRBJ1-6; TRBD1 matches 7 bases. In germline, CDR1 is SEHNR, CDR2 FQNEAQ (reference sequence). This CDR3 has 14 residues. V shed 6 bases and J 4 bases; nucleotides not matched to a gene: 3. DNA of the CDR3: TGTGCCAGCAGGACGGGACAGTATAATTCACCCCTCCACTTT. Its translation: CASRTGQYNSPLHF.

The rearrangement uses TRBV10-3 and TRBJ2-3, with 13 bases fitting TRBD2. CDR3 length equals 17 residues. V shed 3 bases and J 8 bases; nucleotides not matched to a gene: 11. The germline V gene encodes CDR1 ENHRY and CDR2 SYGVKD. CDR3 DNA: TGTGCCATCAGTGATTCGGGACTAGCGGGGTTTTCTAGTACGCAGTATTTT. This codes for CAISDSGLAGFSSTQYF.

This clone was counted a few times. The chain is built from TRBV14 and TRBJ2-2; 12 bases are a match to TRBD2. In germline, CDR1 is SGHDN, CDR2 FVKESK. This CDR3 spans 18 amino acids. V shed 3 bases and J 2 bases; nucleotides not matched to a gene: 7. CDR3 DNA sequence: TGTGCCAGCAGCCACCGCCTAGCGGGGGGGGCAAACACCGGGGAGCTGTTTTTT. Translating gives CASSHRLAGGANTGELFF.

This clone turned up a few times. The chain has TRBV30 and TRBJ1-4, with TRBD1 as a possible D gene (5 bases). This CDR3 spans 14 amino acids. With 2 bases removed from V and 4 bases from J, the gap between germline ends came to 11 bases. Germline-derived CDR1 and CDR2 are GTSNPN and SVGIG (reference sequence). CDR3 amino acids: CAWSLRQNNEKLFF. The CDR3 coding sequence is TGTGCCTGGAGTTTACGACAGAATAATGAAAAACTGTTTTTT.

This rearrangement joins TRBV10-1 to TRBJ2-1, with 11 bases that match TRBD2. Germline V lookup: CDR1 WNHNN, CDR2 SYGVQD (reference sequence). CDR3 length equals 14 residues. The J segment lost 7 bases and the V segment lost 8 bases, leaving 7 bases of the junction unmatched. The CDR3 protein is CASASGRLSNEQFF. CDR3 bases: TGCGCCAGCGCTAGCGGGAGGCTGTCGAATGAGCAGTTCTTC.

This clone was observed a handful of times. The chain uses TRBV6-5 and TRBJ2-7; TRBD1 might be the D (6 bases). Trimming left V 2 bases short and J 9 bases short, with 11 bases between. The CDR3 is 12 residues long. Germline V gene lookup returns CDR1 MNHEY and CDR2 SVGAGI. The CDR3 loop reads CASSYGQSAQYF. As DNA, the CDR3 is TGTGCCAGCAGTTACGGACAGTCGGCGCAGTACTTC.

Comments on this clone: The same CDR3 arises from other DNA sequences in this sample as well. This chain uses TRBV19 with TRBJ2-2; 12 positions match TRBD1. The CDR3 spans 18 residues. Looked up from germline, CDR1 is LNHDA and CDR2 is SQIVND (reference sequence). V was pared by 3 bases and J by 4 bases, with 9 bases of the junction left unmatched. DNA of the CDR3: TGTGCCAGTAGTATCGGGACAGGGGGCAGAACGTTCACCGGGGAGCTGTTTTTT. It specifies CASSIGTGGRTFTGELFF.

This chain uses TRBV4-1 with TRBJ1-1, with D hard to call. This CDR3 region has 18 residues. Germline V lookup: CDR1 MGHRA, CDR2 YSYEKL. Trimming took off 1 base at V and 0 bases at J, with 18 bases between the two ends. CDR3: CASSQGPLAGKMNTEAFF. CDR3 bases: TGCGCCAGCAGCCAAGGGCCTCTTGCGGGTAAAATGAACACTGAAGCTTTCTTT.

In this sample, this clone turned up once. The J gene is TRBJ1-4, the V gene TRBV4-1, with D perhaps matching TRBD1 (6 bases). The V gene's germline CDR1 is MGHRA and CDR2 YSYEKL. The V end was cut by 1 base, the J end by 5 bases, with 17 bases between. The CDR3 is made up of 17 amino acids. CDR3 loop: CASSQAPPGHGNEKLFF. CDR3 nucleotide sequence: TGCGCCAGCAGCCAAGCGCCCCCGGGACATGGGAATGAAAAACTGTTTTTT.

This clone was recorded a few times. The chain recombines TRBV19 with TRBJ2-1; 8 bases map to TRBD2. The CDR3 has 17 residues. Germline V gives CDR1 LNHDA, CDR2 SQIVND (reference sequence). The trim removed 0 bases at V and 4 bases at J, leaving 8 bases unmatched. CDR3 nucleotide sequence: TGTGCCAGTAGTATAGATCCGGGACTAGGGGAATACAATGAGCAGTTCTTC. It translates to CASSIDPGLGEYNEQFF.

The rearrangement uses TRBV9 and TRBJ2-7; 8 positions agree with TRBD2. CDR3 length: 15 residues. Germline CDR1 reads SGDLS; CDR2 reads YYNGEE. Trimming removed 4 bases from V and 5 bases from J; junction bases left unmatched: 11. This CDR3 is CASSRGGGGVDEQYF. CDR3 DNA: TGTGCCAGCAGCCGGGGGGGAGGCGGAGTCGACGAGCAGTACTTC. Looking up the rest from reference TRBV9 and TRBJ2-7 gives the full variable domain: DSGVTQTPKHLITATGQRVTLRCSPRSGDLSVYWYQQSLDQGLQFLIQYYNGEERAKGNILERFSAQQFPDLHSELNLSSLELGDSALYFCASSRGGGGVDEQYFGPGTRLTVT.

The genes are TRBV7-9 and TRBJ2-1; 9 bases fit TRBD2. Germline-derived CDR1 and CDR2 are SEHNR and FQNEAQ (reference sequence). CDR3 length: 15 amino acids. J gave up 4 bases and V 3 bases, and 4 bases lay outside the gene matches. The CDR3 DNA reads as TGTGCCAGCAGCTTTCGTAGCGGGGGATACAATGAGCAGTTCTTC. Its protein is CASSFRSGGYNEQFF.

Here the CDR3 DNA reads TGTGCCAGCAGCTCACGGACTAGCGGAGCCCTTCAAGAGACCCAGTACTTC. This codes for CASSSRTSGALQETQYF. This chain links TRBV11-2 with TRBJ2-5; TRBD2 matches at 10 bases. V shed 4 bases and J 2 bases; nucleotides not matched to a gene: 10. CDR1 and CDR2 (germline): SGHAT, FQNNGV. The CDR3 has 17 amino acids.

The chain recombines TRBV5-4 with TRBJ2-3; D call uncertain. This CDR3 has 12 amino acids. Trimming removed 3 bases at V and 4 bases at J, with 6 bases between. Germline CDR1 reads SGHNT; CDR2 reads YYREEE (reference sequence). CDR3 coding DNA: TGTGCCAGCAGCTCCCGCGCAGATACGCAGTATTTT. It translates to CASSSRADTQYF. Combining the CDR3 with reference TRBV5-4 and TRBJ2-3 gives the whole variable domain ETGVTQSPTHLIKTRGQQVTLRCSSQSGHNTVSWYQQALGQGPQFIFQYYREEENGRGNFPPRFSGLQFPNYSSELNVNALELDDSALYLCASSSRADTQYFGPGTRLTVL.

The J gene is TRBJ2-5, the V gene TRBV29-1; tentative D call: TRBD1 (5 bases). Germline V gene sequence: CDR1 SQVTM, CDR2 ANQGSEA. V lost 5 bases and J lost 4, with 14 bases in between. CDR3 length equals 13 residues. DNA of the CDR3: TGCAGCGTTCTCCAGGGCATGGGAGAGACCCAGTACTTC. This encodes CSVLQGMGETQYF.

This chain connects TRBV19 to TRBJ2-1; D gene unclear. The CDR3 totals 16 residues. V was cut by 3 bases and J by 8 bases, with 20 bases left in between. CDR1 is LNHDA, CDR2 SQIVND, per germline (reference sequence). Here the CDR3 reads CASSIKARVLGYEQFF. In DNA form, the CDR3 reads TGTGCCAGTAGTATTAAGGCCCGGGTCCTCGGCTATGAGCAGTTCTTC.